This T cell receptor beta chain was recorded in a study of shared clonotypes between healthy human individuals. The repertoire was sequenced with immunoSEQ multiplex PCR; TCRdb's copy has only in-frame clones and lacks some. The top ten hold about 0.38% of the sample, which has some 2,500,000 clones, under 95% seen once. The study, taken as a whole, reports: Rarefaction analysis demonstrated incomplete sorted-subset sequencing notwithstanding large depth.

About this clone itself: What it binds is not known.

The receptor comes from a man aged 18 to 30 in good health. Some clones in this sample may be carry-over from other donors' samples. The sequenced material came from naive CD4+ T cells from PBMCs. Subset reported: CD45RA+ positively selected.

DNA of the CDR3: TGTGCCAGCAGCGTACAGGGTCAGGCGTACTATGGCTACACCTTC. Protein product: CASSVQGQAYYGYTF. The gene calls are TRBV7-9 and TRBJ1-2, with D possibly TRBD1 on 6 matching bases. The V gene lost 5 bases and the J gene lost 3 bases, with 16 bases spanning the gap. The CDR3 is 15 residues long. Germline V gives CDR1 SEHNR, CDR2 FQNEAQ (reference sequence).